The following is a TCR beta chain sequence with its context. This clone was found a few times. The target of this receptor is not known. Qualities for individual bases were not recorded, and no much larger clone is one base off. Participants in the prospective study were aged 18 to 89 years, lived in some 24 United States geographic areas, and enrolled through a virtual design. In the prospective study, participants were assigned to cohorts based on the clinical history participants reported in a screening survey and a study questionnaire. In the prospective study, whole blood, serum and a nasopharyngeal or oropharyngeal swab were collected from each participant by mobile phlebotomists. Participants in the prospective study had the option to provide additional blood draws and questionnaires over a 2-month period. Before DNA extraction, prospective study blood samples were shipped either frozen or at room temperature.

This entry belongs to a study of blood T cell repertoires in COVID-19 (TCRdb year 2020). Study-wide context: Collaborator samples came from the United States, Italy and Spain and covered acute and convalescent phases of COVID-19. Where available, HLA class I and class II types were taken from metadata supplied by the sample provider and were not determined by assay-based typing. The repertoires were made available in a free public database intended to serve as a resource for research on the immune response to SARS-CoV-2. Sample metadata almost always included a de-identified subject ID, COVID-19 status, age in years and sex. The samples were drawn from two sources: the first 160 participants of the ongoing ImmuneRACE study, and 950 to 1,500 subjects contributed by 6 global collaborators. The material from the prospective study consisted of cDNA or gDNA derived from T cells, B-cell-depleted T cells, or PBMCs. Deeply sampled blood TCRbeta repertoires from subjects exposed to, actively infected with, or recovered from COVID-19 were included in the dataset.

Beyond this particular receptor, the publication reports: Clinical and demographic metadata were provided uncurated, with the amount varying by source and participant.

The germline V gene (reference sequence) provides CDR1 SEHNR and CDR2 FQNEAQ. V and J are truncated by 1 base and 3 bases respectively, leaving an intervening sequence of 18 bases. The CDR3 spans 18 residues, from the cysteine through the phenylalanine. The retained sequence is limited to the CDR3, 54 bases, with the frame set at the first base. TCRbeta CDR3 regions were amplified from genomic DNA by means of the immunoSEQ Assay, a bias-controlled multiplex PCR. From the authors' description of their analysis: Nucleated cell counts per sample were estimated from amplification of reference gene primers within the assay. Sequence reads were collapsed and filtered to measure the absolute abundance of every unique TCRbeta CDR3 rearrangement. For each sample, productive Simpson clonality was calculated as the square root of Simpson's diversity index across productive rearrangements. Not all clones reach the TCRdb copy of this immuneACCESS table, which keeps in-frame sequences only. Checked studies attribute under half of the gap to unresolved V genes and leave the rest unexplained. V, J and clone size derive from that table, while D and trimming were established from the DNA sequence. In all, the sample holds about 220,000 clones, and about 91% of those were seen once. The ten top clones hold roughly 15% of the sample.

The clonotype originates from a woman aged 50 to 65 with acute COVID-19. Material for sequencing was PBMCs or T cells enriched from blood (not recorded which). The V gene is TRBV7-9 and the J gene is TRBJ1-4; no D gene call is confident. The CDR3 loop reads CASSLGSLAYLPNEKLFF. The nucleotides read TGTGCCAGCAGCTTAGGCTCCCTGGCTTATTTACCTAATGAAAAACTGTTTTTT. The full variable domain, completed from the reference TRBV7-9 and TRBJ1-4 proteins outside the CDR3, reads DTGVSQNPRHKITKRGQNVTFRCDPISEHNRLYWYRQTLGQGPEFLTYFQNEAQLEKSRLLSDRFSAERPKGSFSTLEIQRTEQGDSAMYLCASSLGSLAYLPNEKLFFGSGTQLSVL.